This T cell receptor (beta chain) is drawn from a study of response to subunit inactivated influenza vaccine (dated by TCRdb to between 2018 and 2020). Study-wide context: The study used deep quantitative T cell receptor repertoire profiling to track responses to a trivalent subunit inactivated influenza vaccine. Overall study results and their limits: According to the authors, only a limited number of new T cells may be recruited by each seasonal influenza vaccination.

The V and J ends are trimmed by 8 bases and 5 bases, leaving 14 bases between them. CDR1 and CDR2 are drawn from the germline V gene: MNHEY, SVGEGT. The CDR3 runs 13 residues from the cysteine to the phenylalanine. Just CDR3 DNA is preserved here, 39 bases in frame from base 1. For this clonotype: This receptor's antigen is unknown. Base qualities are not provided; no much larger clone lies one nucleotide away.

The method behind the library was RT-PCR. TCRdb lists the instrument as Illumina HiSeq 2500. Starting from the raw public reads, TCRdb applied fastp trimming at Q25, assembled clones with MiXCR and retained in-frame beta chains. Merged by CDR3 protein, the rows form single entries marked with the most common genes and DNA. The sample table holds roughly 790,000 distinct CDR3 sequences, of which 21% were seen once. Of the sample, 10% to 13% is held by the ten largest clones. This receptor was identified in a man aged 45-65 years who received an inactivated influenza vaccine. Donor details come from another sample of the same person, matched by shared clones. The chain uses TRBV6-2 or TRBV6-3 and TRBJ2-3; the D gene is perhaps TRBD2, from 7 matching bases. The sample was PBMCs from blood, taken more than 4 days after vaccination. The DNA sequence is given as TGTGCCAGCCTAGGGGGGGGGCTAGATACGCAGTATTTT. The translation is CASLGGGLDTQYF.